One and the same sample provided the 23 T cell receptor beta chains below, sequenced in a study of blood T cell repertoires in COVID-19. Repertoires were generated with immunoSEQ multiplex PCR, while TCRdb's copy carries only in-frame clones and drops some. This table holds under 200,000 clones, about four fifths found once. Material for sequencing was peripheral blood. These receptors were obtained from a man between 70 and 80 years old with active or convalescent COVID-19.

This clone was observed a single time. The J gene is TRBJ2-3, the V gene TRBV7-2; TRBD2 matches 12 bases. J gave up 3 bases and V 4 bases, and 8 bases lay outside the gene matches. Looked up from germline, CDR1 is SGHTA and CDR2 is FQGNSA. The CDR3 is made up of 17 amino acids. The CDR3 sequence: CASSSLASGGATDTQYF. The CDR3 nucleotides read TGTGCCAGCAGCTCCTTGGCTAGCGGGGGGGCGACAGATACGCAGTATTTT.

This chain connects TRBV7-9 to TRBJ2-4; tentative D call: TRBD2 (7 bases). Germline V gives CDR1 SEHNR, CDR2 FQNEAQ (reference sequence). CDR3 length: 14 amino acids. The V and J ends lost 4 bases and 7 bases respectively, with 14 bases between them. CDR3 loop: CASSSGGRGNIQYF. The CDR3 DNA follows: TGTGCCAGCAGCTCCGGGGGGCGAGGGAACATTCAGTACTTC.

The CDR3 sequence is CASSTPAGLDEQYF. Here the CDR3 DNA reads TGTGCCAGCAGTACCCCCGCAGGGCTCGACGAGCAGTACTTC. The genes are TRBV28 and TRBJ2-7, with TRBD1 as a possible D gene (5 bases). The length of the CDR3 is 14 residues. Germline V CDR1 and CDR2: MDHEN, SYDVKM. V was clipped by 5 bases and J by 5 bases, with 16 bases between them.

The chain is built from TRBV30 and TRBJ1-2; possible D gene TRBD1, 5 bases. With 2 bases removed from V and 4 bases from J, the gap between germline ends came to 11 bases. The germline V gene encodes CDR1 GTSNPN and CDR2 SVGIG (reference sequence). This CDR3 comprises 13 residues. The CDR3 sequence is CAWSLLGPYGYTF. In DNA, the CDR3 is TGTGCCTGGAGTCTCCTGGGGCCCTATGGCTACACCTTC.

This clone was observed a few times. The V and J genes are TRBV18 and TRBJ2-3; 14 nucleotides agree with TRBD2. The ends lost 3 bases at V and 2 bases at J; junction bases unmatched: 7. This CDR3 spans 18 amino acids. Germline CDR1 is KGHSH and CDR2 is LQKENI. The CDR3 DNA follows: TGTGCCAGCTCACCTCTCGGACTAGCGGGGGGATTCACAGATACGCAGTATTTT. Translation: CASSPLGLAGGFTDTQYF.

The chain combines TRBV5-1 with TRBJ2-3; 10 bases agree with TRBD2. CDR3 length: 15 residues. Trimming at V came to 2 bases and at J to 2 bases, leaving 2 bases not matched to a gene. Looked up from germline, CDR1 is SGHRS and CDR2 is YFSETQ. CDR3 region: CASSFGLAVTDTQYF. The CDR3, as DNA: TGCGCCAGCAGCTTTGGACTAGCGGTCACAGATACGCAGTATTTT. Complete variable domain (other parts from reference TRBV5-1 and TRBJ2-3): KAGVTQTPRYLIKTRGQQVTLSCSPISGHRSVSWYQQTPGQGLQFLFEYFSETQRNKGNFPGRFSGRQFSNSRSEMNVSTLELGDSALYLCASSFGLAVTDTQYFGPGTRLTVL.

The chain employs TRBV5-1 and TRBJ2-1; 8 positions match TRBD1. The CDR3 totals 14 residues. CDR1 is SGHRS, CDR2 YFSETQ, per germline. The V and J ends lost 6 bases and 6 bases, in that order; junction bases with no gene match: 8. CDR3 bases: TGCGCCAGCACCCCCAGGACAGGGCTCAATGAGCAGTTCTTC. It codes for CASTPRTGLNEQFF.

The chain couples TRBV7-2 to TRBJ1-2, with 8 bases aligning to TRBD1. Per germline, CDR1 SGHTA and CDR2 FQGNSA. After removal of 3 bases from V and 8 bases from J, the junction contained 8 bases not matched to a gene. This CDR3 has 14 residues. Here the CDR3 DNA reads TGTGCCAGCAGCTTCTCGGCGACAGGGGAAGGCTACACCTTC. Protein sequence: CASSFSATGEGYTF.

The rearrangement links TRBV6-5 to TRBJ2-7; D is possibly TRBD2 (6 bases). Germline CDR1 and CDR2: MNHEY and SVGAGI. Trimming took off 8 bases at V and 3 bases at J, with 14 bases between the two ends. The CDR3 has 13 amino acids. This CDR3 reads CASSPAGNYEQYF. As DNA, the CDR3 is TGTGCCAGCTCCCCTGCGGGGAACTACGAGCAGTACTTC.

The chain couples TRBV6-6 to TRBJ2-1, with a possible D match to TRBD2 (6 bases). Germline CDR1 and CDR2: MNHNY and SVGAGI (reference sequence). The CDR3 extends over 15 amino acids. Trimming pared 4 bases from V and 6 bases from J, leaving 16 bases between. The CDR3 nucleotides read TGTGCCAGCAGTTCGAGCCTAGCGTTACGCAATGAGCAGTTCTTC. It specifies CASSSSLALRNEQFF.

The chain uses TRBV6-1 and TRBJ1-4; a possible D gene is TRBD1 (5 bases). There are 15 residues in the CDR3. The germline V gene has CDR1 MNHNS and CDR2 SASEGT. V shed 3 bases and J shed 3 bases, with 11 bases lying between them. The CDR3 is CASSDWDSANEKLFF. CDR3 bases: TGTGCCAGCAGTGATTGGGACTCGGCTAATGAAAAACTGTTTTTT.

The CDR3 sequence: CASSSFQGIYNSPLHF. The CDR3 DNA sequence: TGTGCCAGCAGCTCCTTTCAGGGTATATATAATTCACCCCTCCACTTT. The rearrangement links TRBV7-9 to TRBJ1-6; D is perhaps TRBD1 (5 bases). V lost 4 bases and J 4 bases, leaving 14 bases between the germline ends. The germline CDR1 and CDR2 sequences are SEHNR and FQNEAQ (reference sequence). The CDR3 sequence is 16 residues long.

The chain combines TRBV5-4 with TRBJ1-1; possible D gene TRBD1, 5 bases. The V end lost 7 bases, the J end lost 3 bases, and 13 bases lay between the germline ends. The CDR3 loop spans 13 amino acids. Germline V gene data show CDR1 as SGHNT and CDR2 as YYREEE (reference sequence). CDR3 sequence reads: CASARGGDTEAFF. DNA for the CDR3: TGTGCCAGCGCGCGGGGGGGGGACACTGAAGCTTTCTTT.

CDR3: CASSSYQGLLFF. CDR3 coding DNA: TGTGCCAGCAGTTCTTATCAGGGTTTACTGTTCTTC. The genes are TRBV27 and TRBJ2-1; a possible D gene is TRBD1 (5 bases). With 4 bases removed from V and 15 bases from J, the gap between germline ends came to 16 bases. The CDR3 runs to 12 residues. Germline V gene sequence: CDR1 MNHEY, CDR2 SMNVEV (reference sequence).

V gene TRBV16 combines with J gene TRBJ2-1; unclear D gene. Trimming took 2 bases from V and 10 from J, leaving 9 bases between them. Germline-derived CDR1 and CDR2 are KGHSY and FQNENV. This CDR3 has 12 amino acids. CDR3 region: CASSQRVSEQFF. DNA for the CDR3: TGTGCCAGCAGCCAACGAGTATCCGAGCAGTTCTTC.

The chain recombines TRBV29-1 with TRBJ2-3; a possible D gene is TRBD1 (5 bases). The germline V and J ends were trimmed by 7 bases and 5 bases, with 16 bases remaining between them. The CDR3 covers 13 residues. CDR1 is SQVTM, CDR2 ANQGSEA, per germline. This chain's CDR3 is CSASYGARDTQYF. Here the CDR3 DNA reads TGCAGCGCCTCCTATGGGGCTAGAGATACGCAGTATTTT.

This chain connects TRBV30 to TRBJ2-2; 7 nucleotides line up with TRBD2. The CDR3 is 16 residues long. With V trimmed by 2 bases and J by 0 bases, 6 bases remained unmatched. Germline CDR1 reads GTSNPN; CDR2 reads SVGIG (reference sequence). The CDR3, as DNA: TGTGCCTGGAGTAGGGAACTAGCGTCGAACACCGGGGAGCTGTTTTTT. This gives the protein CAWSRELASNTGELFF.

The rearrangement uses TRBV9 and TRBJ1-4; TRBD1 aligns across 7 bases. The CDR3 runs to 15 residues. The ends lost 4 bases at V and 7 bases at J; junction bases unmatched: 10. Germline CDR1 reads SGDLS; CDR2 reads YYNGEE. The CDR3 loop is CASSHSEGAPEKLFF. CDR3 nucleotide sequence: TGTGCCAGCAGCCACTCGGAGGGGGCTCCTGAAAAACTGTTTTTT.

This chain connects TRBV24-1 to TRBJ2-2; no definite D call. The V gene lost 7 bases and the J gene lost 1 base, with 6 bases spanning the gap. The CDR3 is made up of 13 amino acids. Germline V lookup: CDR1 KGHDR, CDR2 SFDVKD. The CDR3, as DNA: TGTGCCACCAGCCACAGGAACACCGGGGAGCTGTTTTTT. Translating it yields CATSHRNTGELFF.

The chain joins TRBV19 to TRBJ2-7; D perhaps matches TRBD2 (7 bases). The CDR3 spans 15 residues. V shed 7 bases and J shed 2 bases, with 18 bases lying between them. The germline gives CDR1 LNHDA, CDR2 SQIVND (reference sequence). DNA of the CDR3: TGTGCCAGTATTCTAGGGGGAGGGAATCCCTACGAGCAGTACTTC. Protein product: CASILGGGNPYEQYF.

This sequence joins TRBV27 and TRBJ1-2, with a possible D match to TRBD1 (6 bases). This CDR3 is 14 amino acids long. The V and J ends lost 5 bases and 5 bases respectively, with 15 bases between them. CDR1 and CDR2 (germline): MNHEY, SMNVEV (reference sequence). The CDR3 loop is CASSPLQGRYGYTF. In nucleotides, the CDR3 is TGTGCCAGCAGTCCCCTCCAGGGGCGGTATGGCTACACCTTC.

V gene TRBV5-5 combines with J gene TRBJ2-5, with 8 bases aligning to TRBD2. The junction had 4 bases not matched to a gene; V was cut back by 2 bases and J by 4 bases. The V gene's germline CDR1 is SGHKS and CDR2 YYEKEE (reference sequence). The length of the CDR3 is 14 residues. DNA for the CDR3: TGTGCCAGCAGCTTCCTCGGGAGGGCAGAGACCCAGTACTTC. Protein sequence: CASSFLGRAETQYF.

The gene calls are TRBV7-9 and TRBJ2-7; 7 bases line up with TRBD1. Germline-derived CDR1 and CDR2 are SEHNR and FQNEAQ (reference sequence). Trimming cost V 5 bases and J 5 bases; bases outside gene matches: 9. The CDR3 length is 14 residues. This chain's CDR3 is CASSPGTETHEQYF. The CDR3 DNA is TGTGCCAGCAGCCCCGGGACAGAGACCCACGAGCAGTACTTC.